Listed here are 8 T cell receptor beta chains from one sample, sequenced in a study of somatic mutations in cytotoxic T cells in rheumatoid arthritis. The table came from immunoSEQ multiplex PCR; TCRdb's copy has only in-frame clones and leaves some out. The sample carries about 19,000 clones, less than 85% recorded once. The specimen sequenced was CD8+ T cells sorted from blood. The receptors shown here come from a woman aged 35 to 49 with rheumatoid arthritis.

This clone was seen only once. The CDR3 DNA reads as TGTGCCAGCAGTTTACTAGCGGGGAAACAAGAGACCCAGTACTTC. Translation gives CASSLLAGKQETQYF. V and J are TRBV27 and TRBJ2-5; 9 nucleotides agree with TRBD2. CDR3 length: 15 amino acids. From germline, CDR1 is MNHEY and CDR2 SMNVEV (reference sequence). Trimming took 2 bases from V and 2 from J; bases not matched to a gene: 3.

The chain joins TRBV2 to TRBJ2-4; no clear D. This CDR3 has 16 residues. V shed 4 bases and J shed 1 base, with 14 bases lying between them. The germline gives CDR1 SNHLY, CDR2 FYNNEI. The CDR3 coding sequence is TGTGCCAGCAGTGGAACAGTCGGCGAGGCCAAAAACATTCAGTACTTC. Protein sequence: CASSGTVGEAKNIQYF.

The rearrangement uses TRBV4-1 and TRBJ2-6, with TRBD1 identical over 8 bases. Germline CDR1 reads MGHRA; CDR2 reads YSYEKL. CDR3 length: 18 amino acids. V lost 0 bases, J lost 4 bases, and 8 bases stayed unmatched. In nucleotides, the CDR3 is TGCGCCAGCAGCCAAGAAATAGGACAGGGCTCCGGGGCCAACGTCCTGACTTTC. As protein: CASSQEIGQGSGANVLTF.

This clone was counted once. The V and J genes are TRBV7-9 and TRBJ2-7; a weak D match, TRBD2 (5 bases). The CDR3 spans 12 residues. Germline CDR1 SEHNR, CDR2 FQNEAQ (reference sequence). Trimming pared 5 bases from V and 0 bases from J, leaving 5 bases between. CDR3 in amino acids: CASSGSSYEQYF. In DNA, the CDR3 is TGTGCCAGCAGCGGGAGCTCCTACGAGCAGTACTTC.

The chain has TRBV7-9 and TRBJ2-7; 8 bases agree with TRBD1. Germline V gives CDR1 SEHNR, CDR2 FQNEAQ (reference sequence). The CDR3 is 18 residues long. V shed 7 bases, J shed 3 bases, and the junction held 20 bases outside the gene matches. DNA for the CDR3: TGTGCCAGCACTCTCGCGGGGAGCAGGGGGCTCTGGGGCTACGAGCAGTACTTC. Protein sequence: CASTLAGSRGLWGYEQYF.

This sequence joins TRBV10-2 and TRBJ2-5, with unresolved D. The end of the DNA fits TRBJ2-7 better, so the J call may be wrong. Germline values: CDR1 WSHSY, CDR2 SAAADI. This CDR3 is 12 amino acids long. CDR3 region: CASSVSSYEQYF. The DNA for the CDR3 is TGCGCCAGCAGTGTTAGCTCCTACGAGCAGTACTTC.

The chain has TRBV7-9 and TRBJ2-7, with 7 bases matching TRBD2. V dropped 8 bases and J dropped 1; count of bases not matched to a gene: 2. The germline CDR1 and CDR2 sequences are SEHNR and FQNEAQ (reference sequence). There are 12 residues in the CDR3. CDR3 sequence: CASGGGSYEQYF. The CDR3 DNA reads as TGTGCCAGCGGGGGGGGGTCCTACGAGCAGTACTTC.

This chain links TRBV4-1 with TRBJ2-3; D perhaps matches TRBD2 (6 bases). Trimming stripped 4 bases from V and 5 bases from J, with 13 bases between. Looked up from germline, CDR1 is MGHRA and CDR2 is YSYEKL. The CDR3 loop spans 14 amino acids. CDR3 sequence: CASSPRRAQDTQYF. In DNA, the CDR3 is TGCGCCAGCAGCCCCCGGAGGGCCCAAGATACGCAGTATTTT.